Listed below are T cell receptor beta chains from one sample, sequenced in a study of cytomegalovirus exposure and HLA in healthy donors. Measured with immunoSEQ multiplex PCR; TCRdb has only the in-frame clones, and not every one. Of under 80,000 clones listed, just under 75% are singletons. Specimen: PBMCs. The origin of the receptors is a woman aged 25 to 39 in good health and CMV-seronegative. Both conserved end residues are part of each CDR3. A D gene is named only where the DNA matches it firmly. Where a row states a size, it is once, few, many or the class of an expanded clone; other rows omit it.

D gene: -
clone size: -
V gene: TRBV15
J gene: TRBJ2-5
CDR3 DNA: TGTGCCACCAGCAGAGATTTACAGGGAGGGTCCCAGTACTTC
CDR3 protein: CATSRDLQGGSQYF

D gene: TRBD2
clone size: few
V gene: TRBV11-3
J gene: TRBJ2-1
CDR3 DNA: TGTGCCAGCAGCTTAGATAGCGGGGATGAGCAGTTCTTC
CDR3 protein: CASSLDSGDEQFF

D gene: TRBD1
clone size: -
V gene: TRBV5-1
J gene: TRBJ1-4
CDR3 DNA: TGCGCCAGCAGCTTAGGGGACAGGACTAATGAAAAACTGTTTTTT
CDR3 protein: CASSLGDRTNEKLFF

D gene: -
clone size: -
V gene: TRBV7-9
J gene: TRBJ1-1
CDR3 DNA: TGTGCCAGCAGCTTAGGGCTTACTAGTGTGAACACTGAAGCTTTCTTT
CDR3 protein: CASSLGLTSVNTEAFF

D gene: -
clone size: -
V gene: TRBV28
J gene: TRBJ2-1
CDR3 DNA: TGTGCCAGCAGGGCCGGGACATCCGGCAATGAGCAGTTCTTC
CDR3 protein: CASRAGTSGNEQFF

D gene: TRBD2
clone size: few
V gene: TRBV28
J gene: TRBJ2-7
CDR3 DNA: TGTGCCAGCAGTCCCCGGGGTAGCGGGAGGAACTACGAGCAGTACTTC
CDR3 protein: CASSPRGSGRNYEQYF

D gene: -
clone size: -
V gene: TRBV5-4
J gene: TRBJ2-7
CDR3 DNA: TGTGCCAGCAGCTTTGCCAGCGGAAGCTACGAGCAGTACTTC
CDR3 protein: CASSFASGSYEQYF

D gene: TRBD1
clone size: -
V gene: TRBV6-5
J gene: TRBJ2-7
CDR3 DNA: TGTGCCAGCAGTTACTCGGGGACAGGTCGCGAGCAGTACTTC
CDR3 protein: CASSYSGTGREQYF

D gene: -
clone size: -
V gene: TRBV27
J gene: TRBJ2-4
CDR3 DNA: TGTGCCAGCAGTTCAAGACAGCCTTTAGCCAAAAACATTCAGTACTTC
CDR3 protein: CASSSRQPLAKNIQYF

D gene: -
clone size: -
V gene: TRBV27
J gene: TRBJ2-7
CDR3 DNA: TGTGCCAGCAGTTTAACACAGTTTCTCTCCTACGAGCAGTACTTC
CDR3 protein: CASSLTQFLSYEQYF

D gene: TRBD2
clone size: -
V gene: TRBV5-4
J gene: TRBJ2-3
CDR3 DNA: TGTGCCAGCAGCGTGGGACTAGCGGGAGCAAGGGATACGCAGTATTTT
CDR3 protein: CASSVGLAGARDTQYF

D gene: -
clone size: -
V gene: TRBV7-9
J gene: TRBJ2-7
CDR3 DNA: TGTGCCAGCAGCTTTCCGGGTCGGAACGAGCAGTACTTC
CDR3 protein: CASSFPGRNEQYF

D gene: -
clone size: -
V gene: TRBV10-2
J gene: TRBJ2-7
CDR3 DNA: TGCGCCAGTAGTGAGACGATGGGACTCTACGAGCAGTACTTC
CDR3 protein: CASSETMGLYEQYF

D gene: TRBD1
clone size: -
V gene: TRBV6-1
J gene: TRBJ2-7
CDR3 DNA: TGTGCCAGCAGTGAAACCGGGACAGGGGGCGATTTCACCTACGAGCAGTACTTC
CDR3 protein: CASSETGTGGDFTYEQYF

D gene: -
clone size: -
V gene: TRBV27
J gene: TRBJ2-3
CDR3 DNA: TGTGCCAGCAGTTACGTAGCAGGACAAGGCACAGATACGCAGTATTTT
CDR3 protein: CASSYVAGQGTDTQYF

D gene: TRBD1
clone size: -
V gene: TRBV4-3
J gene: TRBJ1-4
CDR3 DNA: TGCGCCAGCAGCCAAGAATGGGGACAGCATGTGGAAAAACTGTTTTTT
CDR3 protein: CASSQEWGQHVEKLFF

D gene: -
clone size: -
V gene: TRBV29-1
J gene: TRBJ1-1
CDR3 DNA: TGCAGCGTTGAACGATCAGATGAAGCTTTCTTT
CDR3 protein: CSVERSDEAFF

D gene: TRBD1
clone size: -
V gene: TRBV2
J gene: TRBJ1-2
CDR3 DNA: TGTGCCATCGGCCGGGACAGGGGACTCAACTATGGCTACACCTTC
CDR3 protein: CAIGRDRGLNYGYTF

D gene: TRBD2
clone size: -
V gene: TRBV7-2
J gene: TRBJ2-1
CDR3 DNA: TGTGCCAGCAGACGGACTAGGGGTATTTCCAATGAGCAGTTCTTC
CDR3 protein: CASRRTRGISNEQFF

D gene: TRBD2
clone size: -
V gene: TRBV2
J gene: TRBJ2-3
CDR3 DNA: TGTGCCAGCACCCCCCTCCCGGGACTAGTCACAGATACGCAGTATTTT
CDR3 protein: CASTPLPGLVTDTQYF

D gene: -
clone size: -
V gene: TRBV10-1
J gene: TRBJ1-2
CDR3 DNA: TGCGCCAGCAGTGAGTCCCCCCGGTCCCCAGGAAGGGGCTACACCTTC
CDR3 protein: CASSESPRSPGRGYTF

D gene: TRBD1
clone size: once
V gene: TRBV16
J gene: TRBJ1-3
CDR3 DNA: TGTGCCAGCAGCCGACAGGGATCGGGAAACACCATATATTTT
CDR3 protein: CASSRQGSGNTIYF

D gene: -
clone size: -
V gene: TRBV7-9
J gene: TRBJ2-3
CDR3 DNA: TGTGCCAGCAGCCCGCCGGGGAGTAGCAGTACGCAGTATTTT
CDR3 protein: CASSPPGSSSTQYF

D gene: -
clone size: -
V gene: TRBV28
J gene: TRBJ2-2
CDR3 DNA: TGTGCCAGCAGAAGCTACAGGGCGCTCGGGGAGCTGTTTTTT
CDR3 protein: CASRSYRALGELFF

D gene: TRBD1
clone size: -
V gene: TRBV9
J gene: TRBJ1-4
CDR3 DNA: TGTGCCAGCAGCACAGGGGAAGTTAGTGAAAAACTGTTTTTT
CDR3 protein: CASSTGEVSEKLFF

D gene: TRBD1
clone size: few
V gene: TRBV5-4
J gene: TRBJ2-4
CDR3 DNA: TGTGCCAGCAGCGACAGGGAGAAAAACATTCAGTACTTC
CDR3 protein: CASSDREKNIQYF

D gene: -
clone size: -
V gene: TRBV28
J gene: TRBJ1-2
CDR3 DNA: TGTGCCAGCAGTCTCGGCGGGAGGGGCTACACCTTC
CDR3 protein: CASSLGGRGYTF

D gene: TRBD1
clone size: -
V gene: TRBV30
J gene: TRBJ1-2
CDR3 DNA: TGTGCCTGGAGACGACAGGGCACGAACTATGGCTACACCTTC
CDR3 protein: CAWRRQGTNYGYTF

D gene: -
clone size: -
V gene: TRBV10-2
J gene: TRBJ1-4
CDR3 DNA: TGCGCCAGCGCTGGAGGTGAAAAACTGTTTTTT
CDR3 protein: CASAGGEKLFF

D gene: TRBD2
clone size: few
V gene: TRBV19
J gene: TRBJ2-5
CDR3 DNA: TGTGCCAGTAGTATAGAGGGTAGCGGGAGTGCCCGGGCGACCCAGTACTTC
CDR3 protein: CASSIEGSGSARATQYF

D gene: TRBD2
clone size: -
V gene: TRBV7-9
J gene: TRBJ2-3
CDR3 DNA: TGTGCCAGCAGGGTCCTGGCGGTCGGGACTAGTACTTCGGTAGATACGCAGTATTTT
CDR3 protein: CASRVLAVGTSTSVDTQYF

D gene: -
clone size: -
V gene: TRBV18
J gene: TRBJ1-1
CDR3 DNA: TGTGCCAGCTCCGGGGGCACTGAAGCTTTCTTT
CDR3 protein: CASSGGTEAFF

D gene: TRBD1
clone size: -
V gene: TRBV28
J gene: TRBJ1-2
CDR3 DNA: TGTGCCAGCACCCCGACAGGGATGGGGTATGGCTACACCTTC
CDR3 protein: CASTPTGMGYGYTF

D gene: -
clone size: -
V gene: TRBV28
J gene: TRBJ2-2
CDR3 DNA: TGTGCCAGCAGTCCTGCGGACTGGACCGGGGAGCTGTTTTTT
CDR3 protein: CASSPADWTGELFF

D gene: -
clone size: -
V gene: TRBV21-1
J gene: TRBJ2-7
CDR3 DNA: TGTGCCAGCAGCCGGCGGGGACCCCTATCCTACGAGCAGTACTTC
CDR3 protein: CASSRRGPLSYEQYF

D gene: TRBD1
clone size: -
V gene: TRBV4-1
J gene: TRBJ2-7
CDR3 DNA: TGCGCCAGCAGCCAAGAAGACAGGGCCTACGAGCAGTACTTC
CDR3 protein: CASSQEDRAYEQYF

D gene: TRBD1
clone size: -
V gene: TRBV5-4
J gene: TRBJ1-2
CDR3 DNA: TGTGCCAGCAGCGGACCGACAGGGGAGATCGGCTATGGCTACACCTTC
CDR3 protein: CASSGPTGEIGYGYTF

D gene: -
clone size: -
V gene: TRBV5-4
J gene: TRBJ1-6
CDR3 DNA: TGTGCCAGCAGCTGGCCCGGGGGGGCAGTTAATTCACCCCTCCACTTT
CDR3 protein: CASSWPGGAVNSPLHF

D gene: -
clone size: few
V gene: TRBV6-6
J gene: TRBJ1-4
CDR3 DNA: TGTGCCAGCAGCTACTATGGACAGATTAATGAAAAACTGTTTTTT
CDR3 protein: CASSYYGQINEKLFF

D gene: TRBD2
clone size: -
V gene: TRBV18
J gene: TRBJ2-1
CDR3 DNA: TGTGCCAGCTCACCCGGAAGCGGGAGGAACAATGAGCAGTTCTTC
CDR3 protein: CASSPGSGRNNEQFF

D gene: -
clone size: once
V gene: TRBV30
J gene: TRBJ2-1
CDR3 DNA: TGTGCCTGGAGTGAGTATCAAGCGGACAATGAGCAGTTCTTC
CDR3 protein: CAWSEYQADNEQFF

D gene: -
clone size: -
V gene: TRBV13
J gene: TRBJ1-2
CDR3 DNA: TGTGCCAGCAGCCCTCGAACAGGGGGCTACACCTTC
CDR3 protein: CASSPRTGGYTF

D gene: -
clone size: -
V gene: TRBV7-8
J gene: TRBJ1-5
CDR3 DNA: TGTGCCAGCAGCTCCGGGGTGGGCAATCAGCCCCAGCATTTT
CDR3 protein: CASSSGVGNQPQHF

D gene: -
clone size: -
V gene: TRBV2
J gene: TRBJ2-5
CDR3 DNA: TGTGCCAGCAGTTTACAGGGAGATGGGACCCAGTACTTC
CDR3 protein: CASSLQGDGTQYF

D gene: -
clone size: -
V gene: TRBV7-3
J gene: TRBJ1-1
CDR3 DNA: TGTGCCAGCAGCTTATCCAGGGAAGTGAACACTGAAGCTTTCTTT
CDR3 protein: CASSLSREVNTEAFF

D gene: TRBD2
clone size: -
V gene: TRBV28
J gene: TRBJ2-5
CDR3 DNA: TGTGCCAGCAGTTTAGGACCTAGCGGGATTTTAGAGACCCAGTACTTC
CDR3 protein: CASSLGPSGILETQYF

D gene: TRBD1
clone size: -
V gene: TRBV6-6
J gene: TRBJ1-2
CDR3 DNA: TGTGCCAGCAGTTACCCAGGGGGCGCCGATGGCTACACCTTC
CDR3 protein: CASSYPGGADGYTF

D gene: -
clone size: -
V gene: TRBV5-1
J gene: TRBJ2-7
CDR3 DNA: TGCGCCAGCAGTTCCGGACAAGCAACCTACGAGCAGTACTTC
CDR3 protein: CASSSGQATYEQYF